This T cell receptor beta chain was recorded in a study of cytomegalovirus exposure and HLA in healthy donors. For the study at large: Prior work identified 95 million to 120 million unique TCR beta sequences in 150 million to 200 million T cells. Study-wide results and limits: The listing of 150 to 200 TCR beta chains classed them as cytomegalovirus-associated. DRB1 showed the most TCR associations and HLA-C the fewest in a later analysis, as rates varied by HLA locus. Most of the TCR beta V segments (in an earlier analysis) were productive either about 87% or about 30% of the time.

Remarks on this clone: Its cognate antigen is unknown.

Researchers ran the PCR with 60 Vbeta and 13 Jbeta primers. Libraries were prepared by immunoSEQ multiplex PCR; TCRdb keeps only in-frame clonotypes and omits some of them. The sample data list about 83,000 clones. The trim removed 8 bases at V and 5 bases at J, leaving 10 bases unmatched. Per germline, CDR1 SGHRS and CDR2 YFSETQ. This CDR3 is 14 amino acids long. Specimen: PBMCs. The receptor was derived from a man aged 18 to 35 in good health and CMV-seropositive. This chain joins TRBV5-1 and TRBJ1-3; TRBD1 matches at 7 bases. CDR3 protein: CASKPGQSRNTIYF. CDR3 nucleotides: TGCGCCAGTAAACCGGGACAGTCAAGAAACACCATATATTTT.